This TCR beta chain stems from a study of blood T cell repertoires in COVID-19. Looking at the study overall: Samples of COVID-19 (acute and convalescent) were obtained from the United States, Italy and Spain. The analysed material was cDNA or gDNA that came from T cells, B-cell-depleted T cells, or PBMCs.

After removal of 0 bases from V and 4 bases from J, the junction contained 7 bases not matched to a gene. CDR1 and CDR2 (germline): SGHKS, YYEKEE (reference sequence). This CDR3 region has 15 residues. In the authors' methods: Amplification from reference gene primers served as the basis for estimated nucleated cell counts. Clones were read by immunoSEQ multiplex PCR, and TCRdb kept only the in-frame ones, dropping some. That table is the source of V, J and clone size, and D and trimming were worked out from the DNA. The sample has 200,000 to 250,000 clones; about 88% are singletons. V usage is TRBV5-5 and J usage is TRBJ2-7; 7 bases align to TRBD2. The clonotype comes from a man in his 60s with acute or convalescent COVID-19. The sequenced sample was peripheral blood. This CDR3 is CASSLGPGGLYEQYF. Written as DNA, the CDR3 is TGTGCCAGCAGCTTGGGTCCGGGGGGACTATACGAGCAGTACTTC.